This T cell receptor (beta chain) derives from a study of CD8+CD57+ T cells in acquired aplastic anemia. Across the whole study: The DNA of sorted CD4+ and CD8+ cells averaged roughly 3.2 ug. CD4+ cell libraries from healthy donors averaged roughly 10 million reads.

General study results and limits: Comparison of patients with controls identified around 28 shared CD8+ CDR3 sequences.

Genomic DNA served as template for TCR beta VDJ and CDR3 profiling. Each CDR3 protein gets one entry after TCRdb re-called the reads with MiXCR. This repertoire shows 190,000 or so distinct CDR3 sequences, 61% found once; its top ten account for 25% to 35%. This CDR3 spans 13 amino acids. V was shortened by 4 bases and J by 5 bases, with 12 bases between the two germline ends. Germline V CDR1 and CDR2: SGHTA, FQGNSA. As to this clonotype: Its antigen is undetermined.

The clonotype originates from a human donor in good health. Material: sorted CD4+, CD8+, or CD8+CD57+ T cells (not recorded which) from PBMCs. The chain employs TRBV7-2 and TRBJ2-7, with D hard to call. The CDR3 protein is CASSSRPGDEQYF. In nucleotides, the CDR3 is TGTGCCAGCAGCTCCCGGCCTGGGGACGAGCAGTACTTC. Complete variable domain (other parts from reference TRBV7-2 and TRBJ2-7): GAGVSQSPSNKVTEKGKDVELRCDPISGHTALYWYRQSLGQGLEFLIYFQGNSAPDKSGLPSDRFSAERTGGSVSTLTIQRTQQEDSAVYLCASSSRPGDEQYFGPGTRLTVT.